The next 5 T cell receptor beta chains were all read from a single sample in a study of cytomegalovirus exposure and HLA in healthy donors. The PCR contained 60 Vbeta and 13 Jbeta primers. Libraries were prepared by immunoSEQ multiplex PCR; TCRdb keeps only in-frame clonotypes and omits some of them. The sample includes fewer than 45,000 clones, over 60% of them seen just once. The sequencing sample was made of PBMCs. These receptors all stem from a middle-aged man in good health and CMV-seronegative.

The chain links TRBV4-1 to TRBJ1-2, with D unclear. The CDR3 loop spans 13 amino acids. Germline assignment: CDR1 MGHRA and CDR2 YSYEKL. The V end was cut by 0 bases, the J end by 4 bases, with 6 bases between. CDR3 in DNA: TGCGCCAGCAGCCAAGATATGAGCTATGGCTACACCTTC. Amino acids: CASSQDMSYGYTF.

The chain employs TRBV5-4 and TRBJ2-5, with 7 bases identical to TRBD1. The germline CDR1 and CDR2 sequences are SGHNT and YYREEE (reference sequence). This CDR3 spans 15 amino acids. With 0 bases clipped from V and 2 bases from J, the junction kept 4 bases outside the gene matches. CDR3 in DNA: TGTGCCAGCAGCTTGGGACAGGGCCCGCAAGAGACCCAGTACTTC. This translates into CASSLGQGPQETQYF.

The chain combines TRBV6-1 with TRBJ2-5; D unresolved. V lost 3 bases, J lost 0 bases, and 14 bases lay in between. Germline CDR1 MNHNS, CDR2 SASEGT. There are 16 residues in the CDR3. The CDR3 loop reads CASSEGRPNHQETQYF. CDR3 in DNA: TGTGCCAGCAGTGAGGGCCGACCGAACCACCAAGAGACCCAGTACTTC.

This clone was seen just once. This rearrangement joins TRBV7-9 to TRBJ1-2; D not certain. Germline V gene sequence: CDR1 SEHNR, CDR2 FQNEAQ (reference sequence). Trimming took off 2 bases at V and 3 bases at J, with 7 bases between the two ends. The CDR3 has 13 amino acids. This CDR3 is CASSLRPDYGYTF. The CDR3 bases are TGTGCCAGCAGCTTACGTCCCGACTATGGCTACACCTTC.

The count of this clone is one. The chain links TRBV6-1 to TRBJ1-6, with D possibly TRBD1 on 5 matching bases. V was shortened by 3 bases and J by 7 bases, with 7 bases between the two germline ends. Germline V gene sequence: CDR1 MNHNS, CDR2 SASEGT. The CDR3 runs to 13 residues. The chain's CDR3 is CASSDRANSPLHF. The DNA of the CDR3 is TGTGCCAGCAGTGACAGGGCGAATTCACCCCTCCACTTT.